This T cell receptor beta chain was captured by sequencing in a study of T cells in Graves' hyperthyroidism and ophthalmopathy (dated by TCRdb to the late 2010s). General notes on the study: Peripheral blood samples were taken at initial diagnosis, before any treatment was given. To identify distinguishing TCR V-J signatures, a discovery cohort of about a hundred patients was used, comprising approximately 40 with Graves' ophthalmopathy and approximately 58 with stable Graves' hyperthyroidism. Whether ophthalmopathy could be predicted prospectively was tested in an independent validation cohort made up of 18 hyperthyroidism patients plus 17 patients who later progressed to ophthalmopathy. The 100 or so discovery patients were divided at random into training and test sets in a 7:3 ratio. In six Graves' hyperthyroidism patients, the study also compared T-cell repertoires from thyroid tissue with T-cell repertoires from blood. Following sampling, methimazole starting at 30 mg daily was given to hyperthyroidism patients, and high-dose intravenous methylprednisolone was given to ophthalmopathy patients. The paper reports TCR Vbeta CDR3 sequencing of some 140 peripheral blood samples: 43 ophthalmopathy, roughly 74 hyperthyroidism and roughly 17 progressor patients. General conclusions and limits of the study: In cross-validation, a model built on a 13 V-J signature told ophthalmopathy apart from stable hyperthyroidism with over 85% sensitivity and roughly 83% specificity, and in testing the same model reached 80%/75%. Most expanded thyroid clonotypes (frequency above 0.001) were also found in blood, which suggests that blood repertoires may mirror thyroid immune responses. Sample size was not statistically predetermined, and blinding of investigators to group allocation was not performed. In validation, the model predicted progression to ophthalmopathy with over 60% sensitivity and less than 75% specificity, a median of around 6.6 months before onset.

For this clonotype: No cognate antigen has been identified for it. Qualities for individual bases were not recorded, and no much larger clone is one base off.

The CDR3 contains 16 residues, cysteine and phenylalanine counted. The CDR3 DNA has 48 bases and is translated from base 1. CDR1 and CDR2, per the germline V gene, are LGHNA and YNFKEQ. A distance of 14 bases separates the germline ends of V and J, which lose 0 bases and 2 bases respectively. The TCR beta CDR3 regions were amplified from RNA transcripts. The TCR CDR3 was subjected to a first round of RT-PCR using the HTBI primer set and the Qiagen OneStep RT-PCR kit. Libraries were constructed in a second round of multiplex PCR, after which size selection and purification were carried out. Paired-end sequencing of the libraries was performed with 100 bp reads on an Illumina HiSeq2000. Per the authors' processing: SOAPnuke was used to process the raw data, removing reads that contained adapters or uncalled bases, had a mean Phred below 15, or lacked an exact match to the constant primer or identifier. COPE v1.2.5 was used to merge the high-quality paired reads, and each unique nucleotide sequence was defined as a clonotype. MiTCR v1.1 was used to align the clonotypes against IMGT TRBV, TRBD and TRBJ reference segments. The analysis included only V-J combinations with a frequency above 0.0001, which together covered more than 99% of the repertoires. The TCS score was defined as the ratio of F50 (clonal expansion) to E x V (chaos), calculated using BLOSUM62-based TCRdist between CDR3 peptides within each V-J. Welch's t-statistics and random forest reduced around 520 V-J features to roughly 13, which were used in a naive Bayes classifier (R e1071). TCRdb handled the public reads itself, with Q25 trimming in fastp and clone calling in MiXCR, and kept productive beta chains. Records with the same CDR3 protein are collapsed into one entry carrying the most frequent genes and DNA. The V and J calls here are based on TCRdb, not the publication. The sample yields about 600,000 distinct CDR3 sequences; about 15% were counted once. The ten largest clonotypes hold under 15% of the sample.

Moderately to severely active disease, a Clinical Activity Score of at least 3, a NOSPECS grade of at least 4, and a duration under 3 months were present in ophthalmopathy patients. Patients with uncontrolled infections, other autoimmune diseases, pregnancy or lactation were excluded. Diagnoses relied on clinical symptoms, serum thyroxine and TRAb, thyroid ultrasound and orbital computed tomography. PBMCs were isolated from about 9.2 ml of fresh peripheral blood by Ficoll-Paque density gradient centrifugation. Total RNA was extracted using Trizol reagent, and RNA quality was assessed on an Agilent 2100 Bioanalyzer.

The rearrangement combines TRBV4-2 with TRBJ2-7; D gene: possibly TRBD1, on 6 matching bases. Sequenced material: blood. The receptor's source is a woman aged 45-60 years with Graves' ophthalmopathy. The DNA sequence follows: TGTGCCAGCAGCCAAGATTGGGCAGGGGATACCTACGAGCAGTACTTC. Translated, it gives CASSQDWAGDTYEQYF.